This TCR beta chain appears in the sequencing data of a study of blood T cell repertoires in COVID-19 (dated by TCRdb to the early 2020s). Regarding the study in general: Samples covering the acute and convalescent phases of COVID-19 were provided by collaborators in the United States, Italy and Spain. The samples were drawn from two sources: the first 160 participants of the ongoing ImmuneRACE study, and 1,254 subjects contributed by 6 global collaborators. The repertoires were made available in a free public database intended to serve as a resource for research on the immune response to SARS-CoV-2. The material from the prospective study consisted of cDNA or gDNA derived from T cells, B-cell-depleted T cells, or PBMCs. The dataset comprised deeply sampled blood TCRbeta repertoires from subjects exposed to, actively infected with, or recovered from COVID-19. Where HLA class I and class II types were available, the types were taken from metadata supplied by the sample provider, not from assay-based typing. Nearly every sample came with metadata listing a de-identified subject ID, COVID-19 status, age in years and sex.

CDR1 is given as SGHRS and CDR2 as YFSETQ, both from the germline V gene. V drops 0 bases and J drops 2 bases, leaving 11 bases in between. The CDR3 measures 15 amino acids from cysteine to phenylalanine. Only CDR3 DNA remains: 45 bases, in frame from the first base. Participants in the prospective study were enrolled through a virtual design, were aged 18 to 89 years, and lived in 24 United States geographic areas. In the prospective study, participants were assigned to cohorts based on the clinical history participants reported in a screening survey and a study questionnaire. For ImmuneRACE Cohort 3, a participant was defined as recovered based on two consecutive negative NP/OP PCR tests, clearance by a healthcare professional, or resolution of symptoms. Mobile phlebotomists in the prospective study collected whole blood, serum and a nasopharyngeal or oropharyngeal swab from every participant. Additional blood draws and questionnaires over an approximately two-month period could optionally be provided by prospective study participants. Prospective study blood samples were shipped either frozen or at room temperature before DNA extraction.

Here is what the overall study found, with its caveats: The quantity of clinical and demographic metadata differed by source and by participant and was supplied without curation.

The sample holds a few counts of this clone. No antigen is known for it. No qualities accompany the bases; no much larger clone lies one base away. TCRbeta CDR3 regions were amplified from genomic DNA by means of the immunoSEQ Assay, a bias-controlled multiplex PCR. In the authors' own workflow: The number of nucleated cells in each sample was estimated from the amplification of reference gene primers within the assay. To quantify the absolute abundance of each unique TCRbeta CDR3 rearrangement, sequence reads were collapsed and filtered. For each sample, productive Simpson clonality was calculated by taking the square root of Simpson's diversity index across productive rearrangements. Held by TCRdb, this immuneACCESS table contains in-frame sequences only and omits some clones. Under half of the omission traces to an unresolved V gene where checked; the cause of the rest is unknown. V and J calls and clone size are as listed in that table; D and trimming were resolved from the DNA. This sample is represented by about 300,000 clones; approximately 84% of them were singletons. Together, the top ten hold approximately 4.1% of the sample.

This sequence uses TRBV5-1 and TRBJ1-2; perhaps TRBD1 is the D gene, with 6 bases matching. This sequence originates from a man aged 25-45 years who had recovered from COVID-19. The sequencing sample was made of PBMCs or T cells enriched from blood (not recorded which). Here the CDR3 is given as CASSLVPGQNYGYTF. The bases are TGCGCCAGCAGCTTGGTCCCAGGACAGAACTATGGCTACACCTTC.